This TCR beta chain was recovered during a study of CD8 T cells in Susac syndrome. The CDR3 is 14 residues long. With 3 bases removed from V and 0 bases from J, the gap between germline ends came to 9 bases. Looked up from germline, CDR1 is MDHEN and CDR2 is SYDVKM. The authors carried out high-throughput sequencing of TCR beta. They applied it to CD8+ and CD4+ T cells obtained from blood. CD8+ and CD4+ T cells were negatively isolated; TEMRA cells were FACS-enriched. RNA, at about 0.45 to 1 ug, was reverse transcribed with random hexamers. With immunoSEQ multiplex PCR, TCR beta CDR3 was amplified across 54 Vbeta and 13 Jbeta. TCRdb re-derived calls from the immunoSEQ multiplex PCR reads in MiXCR, one entry per CDR3 protein. The sample has 250,000 to 300,000 distinct CDR3 sequences; approximately 85% are singletons.

The sample was CD8+ T cells from PBMCs. The sequence derives from a human donor with multiple sclerosis. The rearrangement links TRBV28 to TRBJ2-7, with D unclear. CDR3 residues: CASSFVAASYEQYF. CDR3 nucleotides: TGTGCCAGCAGTTTCGTTGCAGCCTCCTACGAGCAGTACTTC.